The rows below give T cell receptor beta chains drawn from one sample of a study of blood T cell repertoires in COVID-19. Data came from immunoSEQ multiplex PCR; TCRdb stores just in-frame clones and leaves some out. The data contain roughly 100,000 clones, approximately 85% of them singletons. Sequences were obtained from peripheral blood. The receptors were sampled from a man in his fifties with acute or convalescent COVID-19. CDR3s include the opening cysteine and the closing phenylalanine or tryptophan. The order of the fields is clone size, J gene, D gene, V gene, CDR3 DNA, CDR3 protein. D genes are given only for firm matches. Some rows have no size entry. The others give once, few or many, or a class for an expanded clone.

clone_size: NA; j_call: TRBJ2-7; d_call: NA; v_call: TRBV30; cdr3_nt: TGTGCCTGGAGTCCCCTCACTGAGCAGTACTTC; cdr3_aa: CAWSPLTEQYF
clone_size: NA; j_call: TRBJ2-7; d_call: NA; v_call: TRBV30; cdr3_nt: TGTGCCTGGAGTTCCGGGACTGGAGTATCCGAGCAGTACTTC; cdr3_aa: CAWSSGTGVSEQYF
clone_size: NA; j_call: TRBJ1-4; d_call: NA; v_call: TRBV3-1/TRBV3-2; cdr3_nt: TGTGCCAGCAGCCAAGTGGGCAGGAAAGAACTGTTTTTT; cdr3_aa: CASSQVGRKELFF
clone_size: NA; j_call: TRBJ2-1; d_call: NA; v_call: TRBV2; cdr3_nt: TGTGCCTCCTTTATGGAGAGCTCCTACAATGAGCAGTTCTTC; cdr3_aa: CASFMESSYNEQFF
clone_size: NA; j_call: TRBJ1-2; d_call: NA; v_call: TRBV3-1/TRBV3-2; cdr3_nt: TGTGCCAGCAGCCAAGATAACTCCGCGAACACCTTC; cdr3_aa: CASSQDNSANTF
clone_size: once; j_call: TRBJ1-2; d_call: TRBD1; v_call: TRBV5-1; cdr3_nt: TGCGCCAGCAGCTTGGTAGGGGGCGTTCTCAATGGCTACACCTTC; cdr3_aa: CASSLVGGVLNGYTF
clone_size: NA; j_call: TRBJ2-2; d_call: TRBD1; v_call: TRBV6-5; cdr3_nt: TGTGCCACCAGAGTGACAGGGACCACCGGGGAGCTGTTTTTT; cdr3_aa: CATRVTGTTGELFF
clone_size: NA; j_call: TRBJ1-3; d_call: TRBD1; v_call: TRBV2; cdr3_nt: TGTGCCAGCAGCCGGGACAGGGAAAACACCATATATTTT; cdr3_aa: CASSRDRENTIYF
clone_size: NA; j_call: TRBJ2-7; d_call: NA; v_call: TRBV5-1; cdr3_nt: TGCGCCAGCAGCTTGGCCTTCGGGAGAGAGCAGTACTTC; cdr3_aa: CASSLAFGREQYF
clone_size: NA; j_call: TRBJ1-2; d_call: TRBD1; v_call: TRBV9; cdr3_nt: TGTGCCAGCAGCGTCAGACAGGGAGGTGGTAACTATGGCTACACCTTC; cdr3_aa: CASSVRQGGGNYGYTF
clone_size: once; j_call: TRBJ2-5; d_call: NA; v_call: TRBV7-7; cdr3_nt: TGTGCTAGCAGCCCCCCAGGGATCCAAGAGACCCAGTACTTC; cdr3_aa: CASSPPGIQETQYF
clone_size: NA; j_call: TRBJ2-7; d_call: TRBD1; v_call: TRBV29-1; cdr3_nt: TGCAGCGTTCCCACAGGGGACCTAAACTACGAGCAGTACTTC; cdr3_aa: CSVPTGDLNYEQYF
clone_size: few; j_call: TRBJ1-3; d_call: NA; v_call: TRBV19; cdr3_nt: TGTGCCAGTAGTATTCTGGGCAGGGCGGTTGTAAACACCATATATTTT; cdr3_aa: CASSILGRAVVNTIYF
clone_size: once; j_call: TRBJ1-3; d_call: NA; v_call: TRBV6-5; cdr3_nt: TGTGCCAGCAGTCTGGACAGCTCTGGAAACACCATATATTTT; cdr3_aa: CASSLDSSGNTIYF
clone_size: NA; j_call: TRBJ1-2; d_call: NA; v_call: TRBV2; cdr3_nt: TGTGCCAGCAGTGAGGGGCAGGGTCACTATGGCTACACCTTC; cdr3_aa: CASSEGQGHYGYTF
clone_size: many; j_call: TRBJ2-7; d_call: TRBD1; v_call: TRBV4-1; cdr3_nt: TGCGCCAGCAGCCTAGGGACAGGGGGCTCCTACGAGCAGTACTTC; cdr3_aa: CASSLGTGGSYEQYF
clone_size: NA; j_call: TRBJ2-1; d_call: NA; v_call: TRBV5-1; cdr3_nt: TGCGCCAGCAGCTTGGTAGCACGGGTAGATGAGCAGTTCTTC; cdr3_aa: CASSLVARVDEQFF
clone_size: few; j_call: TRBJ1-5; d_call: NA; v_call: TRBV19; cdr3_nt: TGTGCCAGTAGTATCTCTACTTCCTTTAATCAGCCCCAGCATTTT; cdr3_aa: CASSISTSFNQPQHF
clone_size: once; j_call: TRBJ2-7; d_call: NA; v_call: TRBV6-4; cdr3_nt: TGTGCCAGCAGTGAGCTCACTCTCTGCGAGCAGTACTTC; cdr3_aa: CASSELTLCEQYF
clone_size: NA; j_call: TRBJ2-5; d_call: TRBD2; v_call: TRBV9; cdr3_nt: TGTGCCAGCAGCGTAGCGGGGGGACGGGGGGAGACCCAGTACTTC; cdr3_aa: CASSVAGGRGETQYF
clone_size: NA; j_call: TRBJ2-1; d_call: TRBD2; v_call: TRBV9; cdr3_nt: TGTGCCAGCAGCTCCCCTCGGGCGGGAGGTAGGAATGAGCAGTTCTTC; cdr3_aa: CASSSPRAGGRNEQFF
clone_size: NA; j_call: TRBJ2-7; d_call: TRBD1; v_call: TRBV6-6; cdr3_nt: TGTGCCAGCAGTTCGACCGGGACAGGGGATCCCTACGAGCAGTACTTC; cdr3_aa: CASSSTGTGDPYEQYF
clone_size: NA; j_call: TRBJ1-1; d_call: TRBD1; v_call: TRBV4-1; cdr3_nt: TGCGCCAGCAGCCAAATCGACAGGGGGATGAACACTGAAGCTTTCTTT; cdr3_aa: CASSQIDRGMNTEAFF
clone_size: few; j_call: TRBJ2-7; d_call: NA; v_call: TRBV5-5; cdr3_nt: TGTGCCAGCAGCCTTTCGCCCAGCGAGTGGGAGCAGTACTTC; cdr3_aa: CASSLSPSEWEQYF
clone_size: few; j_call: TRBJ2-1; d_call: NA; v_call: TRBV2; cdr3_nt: TGTGCCAGCCCTTACAATGAGCAGTTCTTC; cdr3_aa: CASPYNEQFF
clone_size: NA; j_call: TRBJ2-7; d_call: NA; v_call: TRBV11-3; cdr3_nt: TGTGCCAGCGCGGACATGGGGTATCCGATCTACGAGCAGTACTTC; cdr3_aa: CASADMGYPIYEQYF
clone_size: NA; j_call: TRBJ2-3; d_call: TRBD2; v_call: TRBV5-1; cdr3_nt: TGCGCCAGCAGCTTGAGCGGGGGAAGGACAGATACGCAGTATTTT; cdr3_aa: CASSLSGGRTDTQYF
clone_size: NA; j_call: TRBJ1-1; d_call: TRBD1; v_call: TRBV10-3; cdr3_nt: TGTGCCATCAGTGAGTTAGAGGACAGGGTTGGGGCGGACACTGAAGCTTTCTTT; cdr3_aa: CAISELEDRVGADTEAFF
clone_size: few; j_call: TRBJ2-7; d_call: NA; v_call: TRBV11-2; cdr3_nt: TGTGCCAGCAGCCACACAGCCACACCCTACGAGCAGTACTTC; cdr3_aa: CASSHTATPYEQYF
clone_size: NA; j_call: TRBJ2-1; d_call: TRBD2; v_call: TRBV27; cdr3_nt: TGTGCCAGCAGTCCTCTTAGCGGGGCCTCCTACAATGAGCAGTTCTTC; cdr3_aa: CASSPLSGASYNEQFF
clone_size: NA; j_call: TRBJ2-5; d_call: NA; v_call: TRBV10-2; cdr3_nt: TGCGCCAGCAGTGAGAGCGAGACCCAGTACTTC; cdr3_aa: CASSESETQYF
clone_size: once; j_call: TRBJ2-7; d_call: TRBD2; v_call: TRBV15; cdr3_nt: TGTGCCACCAGCGGGCTAGCGGGAGCAAGGGGCGAGCAGTACTTC; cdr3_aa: CATSGLAGARGEQYF
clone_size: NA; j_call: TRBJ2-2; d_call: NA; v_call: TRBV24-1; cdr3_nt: TGTGCCACCAGTGATTTTGGGGATGGAGGGCTGTTTTTT; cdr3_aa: CATSDFGDGGLFF
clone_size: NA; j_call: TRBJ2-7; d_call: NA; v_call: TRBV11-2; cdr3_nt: TGTGCCAGCAGCCCTGAGTGGGGAGAATACGAGCAGTACTTC; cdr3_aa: CASSPEWGEYEQYF
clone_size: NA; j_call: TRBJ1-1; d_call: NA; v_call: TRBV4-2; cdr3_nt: TGTGCCAGCAGCCAAGACCCCGGGAACACTGAAGCTTTCTTT; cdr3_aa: CASSQDPGNTEAFF
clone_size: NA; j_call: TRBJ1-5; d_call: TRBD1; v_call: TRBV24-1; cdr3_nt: TGTGCCACCAGTGATCAGACAGGGGGAAATCAGCCCCAGCATTTT; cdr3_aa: CATSDQTGGNQPQHF
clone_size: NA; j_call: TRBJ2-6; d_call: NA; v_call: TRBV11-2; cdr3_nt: TGTGCCAGCAGCTTCAACTCTGGGGCCAACGTCCTGACTTTC; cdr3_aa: CASSFNSGANVLTF
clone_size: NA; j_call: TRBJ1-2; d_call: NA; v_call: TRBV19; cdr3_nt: TGTGCCAGTAGTATATATTCCCCAGACAGCTATGGCTACACCTTC; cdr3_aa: CASSIYSPDSYGYTF
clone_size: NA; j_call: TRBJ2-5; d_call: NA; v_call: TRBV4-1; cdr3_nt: TGCGCCAGCAGCCAAGGTGAGGACAGTTACCAAGAGACCCAGTACTTC; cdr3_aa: CASSQGEDSYQETQYF
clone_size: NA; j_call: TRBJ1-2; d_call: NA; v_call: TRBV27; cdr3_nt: TGTGCCAGCAGTTTATCGATCGGAGGGACTAACTATGGCTACACCTTC; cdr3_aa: CASSLSIGGTNYGYTF
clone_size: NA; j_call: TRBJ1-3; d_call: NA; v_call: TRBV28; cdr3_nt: TGTGCCAGCAGGGCCCTGGTGTACGTTTCTCCTGGAAACACCATATATTTT; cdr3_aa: CASRALVYVSPGNTIYF
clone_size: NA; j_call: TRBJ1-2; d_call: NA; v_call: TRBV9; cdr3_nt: TGTGCCAGCAGCCCTACTCGGACAGCCGATGGCTACACCTTC; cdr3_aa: CASSPTRTADGYTF
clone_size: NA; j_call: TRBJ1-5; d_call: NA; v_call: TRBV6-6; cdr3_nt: TGTGCCAGCAGTTTAGACAATCAGCCCCAGCATTTT; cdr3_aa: CASSLDNQPQHF
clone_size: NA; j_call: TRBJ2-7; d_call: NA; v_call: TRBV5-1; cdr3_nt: TGCGCCAGCAGCTTGGACGGATCACAGATCCATTACGAGCAGTACTTC; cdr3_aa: CASSLDGSQIHYEQYF
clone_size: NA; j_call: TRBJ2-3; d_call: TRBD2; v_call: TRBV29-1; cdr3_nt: TGCAGCGTAAGCGGGACTAGCGGGAGGGCCCCTAGCACAGATACGCAGTATTTT; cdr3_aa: CSVSGTSGRAPSTDTQYF
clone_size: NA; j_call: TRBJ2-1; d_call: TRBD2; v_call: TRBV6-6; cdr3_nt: TGTGCCAGCAGTGCGGGACTAGCGGGAGCGGATGAGCAGTTCTTC; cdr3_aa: CASSAGLAGADEQFF
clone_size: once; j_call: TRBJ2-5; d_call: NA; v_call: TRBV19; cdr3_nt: TGTGCCAGTGCAACCAACTCGGTAACCCAGTACTTC; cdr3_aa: CASATNSVTQYF
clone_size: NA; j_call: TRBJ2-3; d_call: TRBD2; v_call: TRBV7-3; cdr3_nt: TGTGCCAGCAGCTCCAACACCCATGAAGGGACTAGCGGGTTGGGTACGCAGTATTTT; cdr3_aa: CASSSNTHEGTSGLGTQYF
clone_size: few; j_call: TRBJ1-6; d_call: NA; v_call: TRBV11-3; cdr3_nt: TGTGCCAGCAGCTTCGGAGACGATAATTCACCCCTCCACTTT; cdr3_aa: CASSFGDDNSPLHF
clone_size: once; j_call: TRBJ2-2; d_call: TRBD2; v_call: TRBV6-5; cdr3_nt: TGTGCCAGCAGACTAGCGGTGTCGAACACCGGGGAGCTGTTTTTT; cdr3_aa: CASRLAVSNTGELFF
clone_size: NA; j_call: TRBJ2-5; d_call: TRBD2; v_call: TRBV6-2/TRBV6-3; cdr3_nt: TGTGCCAGCAGCCCTTTTCACGGGGGGAAGGGAGAGACCCAGTACTTC; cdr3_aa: CASSPFHGGKGETQYF
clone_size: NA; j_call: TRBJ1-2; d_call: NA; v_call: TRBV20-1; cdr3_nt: TGCAGTGCGTACAGCCCCTATGGCTACACCTTC; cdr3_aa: CSAYSPYGYTF
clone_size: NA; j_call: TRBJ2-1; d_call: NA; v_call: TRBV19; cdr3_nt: TGTGCCAGTAGTATTAGCTACAATGAGCAGTTCTTC; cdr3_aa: CASSISYNEQFF
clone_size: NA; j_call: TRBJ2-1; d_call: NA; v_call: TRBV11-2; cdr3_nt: TGTGCCAGCAGCTTGAGACAGTCAAGCGATGAGCAGTTCTTC; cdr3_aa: CASSLRQSSDEQFF
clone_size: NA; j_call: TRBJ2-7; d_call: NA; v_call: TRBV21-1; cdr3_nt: TGTGCCAGCAGCCCCCACCATTGTTCGGACAGGGGGATTTGGCACGAGCAGTACTTC; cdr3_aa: CASSPHHCSDRGIWHEQYF
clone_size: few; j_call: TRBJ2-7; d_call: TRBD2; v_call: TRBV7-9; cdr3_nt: TGTGCCAGCAGTCCCACGGGGCTAGCGGGAGTCAGCGAGCAGTACTTC; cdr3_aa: CASSPTGLAGVSEQYF
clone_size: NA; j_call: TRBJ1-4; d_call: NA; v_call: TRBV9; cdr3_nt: TGTGCCAGCAGTTCGATGAGTGCAACTAATGAAAAACTGTTTTTT; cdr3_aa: CASSSMSATNEKLFF